The T cell receptor (beta chain) described here comes from a study of T cell repertoires in cytomegalovirus infection. Across the study: Shared public TCR beta signatures pointed to both CMV infection and a matching HLA type.

In TCRdb, the reads were re-called with MiXCR into one record per CDR3 protein. The table shows some 560,000 distinct CDR3 sequences, with over 35% occurring only once. Only a few counts were recorded for this clonotype. Its target is not known. With V trimmed by 3 bases and J by 7 bases, 7 bases remained unmatched. Germline V CDR1 and CDR2: SGHTA, FQGNSA. This CDR3 has 14 amino acids. The chain joins TRBV7-2 to TRBJ2-7; 9 bases are shared with TRBD1. Sequencing was performed on cultured PBMCs, taken from culture after CMV antigen stimulation. This clonotype originated in a human donor in good health (CMV status not recorded). Some clones in this sample may be carry-over from other donors' samples. CDR3 residues: CASSFTGGVWEQYF. CDR3 coding DNA: TGTGCCAGCAGCTTTACAGGGGGCGTGTGGGAGCAGTACTTC. Combining the CDR3 with reference TRBV7-2 and TRBJ2-7 gives the whole variable domain GAGVSQSPSNKVTEKGKDVELRCDPISGHTALYWYRQSLGQGLEFLIYFQGNSAPDKSGLPSDRFSAERTGGSVSTLTIQRTQQEDSAVYLCASSFTGGVWEQYFGPGTRLTVT.